Below are 6 T cell receptor beta chains sequenced from a single sample in a study of cytomegalovirus exposure and HLA in healthy donors. The PCR contained 60 Vbeta and 13 Jbeta primers. Profiled with immunoSEQ multiplex PCR; TCRdb holds only in-frame clones, not every one. The data contain approximately 100,000 clones, 74% of them singletons. Sequencing was performed on PBMCs. These receptors were obtained from a human donor in good health.

J is TRBJ1-5 and V is TRBV30; 7 nucleotides agree with TRBD1. J lost 6 bases, V lost 3 bases, and 8 bases had no gene match. This CDR3 is built from 14 residues. Germline assignment: CDR1 GTSNPN and CDR2 SVGIG (reference sequence). CDR3 residues: CAWRLRGPFQPQHF. The CDR3 DNA reads as TGTGCCTGGAGACTGAGGGGGCCCTTTCAGCCCCAGCATTTT.

V usage is TRBV6-6 and J usage is TRBJ2-7; a weak D match, TRBD2 (6 bases). Germline lookup yields CDR1 MNHNY and CDR2 SVGAGI (reference sequence). V was pared by 5 bases and J by 9 bases, with 11 bases between. The CDR3 contains 11 residues. The chain's CDR3 is CASSLPGVQYF. The CDR3 nucleotides are TGTGCCAGCAGTCTCCCGGGAGTGCAGTACTTC.

The rearrangement links TRBV11-2 to TRBJ2-3; 10 bases are a match to TRBD2. J gave up 2 bases and V 2 bases, and 4 bases lay outside the gene matches. CDR1 SGHAT and CDR2 FQNNGV come from the germline V gene. The CDR3 runs 16 residues. The CDR3 bases are TGTGCCAGCAGCTTAACTAGCGGGGCCAACACAGATACGCAGTATTTT. Protein product: CASSLTSGANTDTQYF. Full variable domain (missing parts from reference TRBV11-2 and TRBJ2-3): EAGVAQSPRYKIIEKRQSVAFWCNPISGHATLYWYQQILGQGPKLLIQFQNNGVVDDSQLPKDRFSAERLKGVDSTLKIQPAKLEDSAVYLCASSLTSGANTDTQYFGPGTRLTVL.

The chain employs TRBV30 and TRBJ1-5; no definite D call. The CDR3 is 16 amino acids. CDR1 is GTSNPN and CDR2 is SVGIG in the germline V gene (reference sequence). V lost 1 base, J lost 6 bases, and 19 bases lay in between. CDR3 in amino acids: CAWSALGEGGGQPQHF. CDR3 DNA sequence: TGTGCCTGGAGTGCCCTCGGGGAGGGCGGAGGTCAGCCCCAGCATTTT.

This clone has a single count. The chain employs TRBV6-6 and TRBJ2-3; perhaps TRBD1 as D (6 bases). The germline V gene has CDR1 MNHNY and CDR2 SVGAGI (reference sequence). The length of the CDR3 is 14 residues. V dropped 6 bases and J dropped 2 bases, with 12 bases sitting between them. The DNA of the CDR3 is TGTGCCAGCAGCCTACAGGGCCCCACAGATACGCAGTATTTT. It is translated as CASSLQGPTDTQYF.

This sequence joins TRBV7-2 and TRBJ1-2; unclear D gene. Trimming shortened V by 5 bases and J by 4 bases, and 8 bases separated the two germline ends. The CDR3 covers 12 residues. The germline V gene encodes CDR1 SGHTA and CDR2 FQGNSA. CDR3 sequence reads: CASSAGPYGYTF. The CDR3 DNA follows: TGTGCCAGCAGCGCCGGTCCCTATGGCTACACCTTC.